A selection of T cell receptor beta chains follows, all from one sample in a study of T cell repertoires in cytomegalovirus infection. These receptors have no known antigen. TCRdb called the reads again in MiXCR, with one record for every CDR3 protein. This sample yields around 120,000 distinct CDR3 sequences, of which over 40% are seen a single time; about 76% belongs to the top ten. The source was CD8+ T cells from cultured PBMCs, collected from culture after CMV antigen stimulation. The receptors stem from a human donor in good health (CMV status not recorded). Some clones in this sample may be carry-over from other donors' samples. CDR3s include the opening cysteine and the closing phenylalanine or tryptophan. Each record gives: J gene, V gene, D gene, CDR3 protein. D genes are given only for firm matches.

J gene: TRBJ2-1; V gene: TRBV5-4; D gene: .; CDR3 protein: CASSLWLGDEQFF
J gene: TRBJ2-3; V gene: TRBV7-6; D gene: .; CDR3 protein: CASSLWRSTDTQYF
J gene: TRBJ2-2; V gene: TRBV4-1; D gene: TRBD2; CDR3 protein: CASSQGLAGGELFF
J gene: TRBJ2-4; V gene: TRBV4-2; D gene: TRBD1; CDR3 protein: CASSQVPTGQDIQYF
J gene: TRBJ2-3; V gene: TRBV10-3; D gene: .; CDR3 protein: CAISDPAQGSSTDTQYF
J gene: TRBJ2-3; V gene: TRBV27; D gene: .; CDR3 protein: CASSGQSALTDTQYF
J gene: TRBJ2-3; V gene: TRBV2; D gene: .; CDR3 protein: CASRDRTDTQYF
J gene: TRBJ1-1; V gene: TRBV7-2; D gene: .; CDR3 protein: CASSLGGIGGFNTEAFF
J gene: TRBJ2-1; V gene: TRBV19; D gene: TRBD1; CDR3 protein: CASSPQGNYNEQFF
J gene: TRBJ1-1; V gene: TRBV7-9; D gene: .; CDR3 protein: CASSPGSAEAFF
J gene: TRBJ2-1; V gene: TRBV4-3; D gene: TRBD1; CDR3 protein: CASSHPGQNYEQFF
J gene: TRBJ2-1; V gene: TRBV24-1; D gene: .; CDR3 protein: CATKESESRANEQFF
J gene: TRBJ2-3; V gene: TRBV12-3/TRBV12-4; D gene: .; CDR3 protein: CASSLSRSYLSTDTQYF
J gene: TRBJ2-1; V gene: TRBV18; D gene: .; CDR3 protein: CASSPLRGGVWNEQFF
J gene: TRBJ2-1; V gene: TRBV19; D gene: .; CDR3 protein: CASSIDNYNEQFF
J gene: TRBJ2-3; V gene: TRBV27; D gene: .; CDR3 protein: CASSLSPFGTDTQYF
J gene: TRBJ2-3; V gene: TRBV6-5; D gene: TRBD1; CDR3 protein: CASSVQGSTDTQYF
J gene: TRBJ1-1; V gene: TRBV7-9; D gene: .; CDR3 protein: CASSLGTQNTEAFF
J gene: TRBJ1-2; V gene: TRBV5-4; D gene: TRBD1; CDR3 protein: CASSTTWTGGYGYTF
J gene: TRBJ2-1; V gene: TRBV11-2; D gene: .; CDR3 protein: CASSLAFSSYNEQFF
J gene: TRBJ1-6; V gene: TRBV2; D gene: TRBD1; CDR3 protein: CASSATGQHNSPLHF
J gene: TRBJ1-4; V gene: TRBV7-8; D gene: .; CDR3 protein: CASSQPGGATNEKLFF
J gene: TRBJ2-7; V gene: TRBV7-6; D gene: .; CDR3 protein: CASSEQPNEQYF
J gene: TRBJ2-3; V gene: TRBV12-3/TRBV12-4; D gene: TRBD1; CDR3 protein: CASNPTGSTDTQYF
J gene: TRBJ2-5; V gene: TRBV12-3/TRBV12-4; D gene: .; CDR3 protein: CASSLVQGWYQETQYF
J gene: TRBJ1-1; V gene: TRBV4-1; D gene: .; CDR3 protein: CASSQSAAQNTEAFF
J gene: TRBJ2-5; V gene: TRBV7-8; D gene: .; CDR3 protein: CASSRSNGETQYF
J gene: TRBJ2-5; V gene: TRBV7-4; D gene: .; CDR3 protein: CASSLIGIETQYF